A selection of T cell receptor beta chains follows, all from one sample in a study of T cell responses to AZD1222 COVID-19 vaccine. Some clones are missing from TCRdb's copy, which holds only in-frame ones; the method was immunoSEQ multiplex PCR. The table has roughly 97,000 clones, over 90% seen once. Sequencing used peripheral blood, obtained on day 0 of AZD1222 vaccination. Receptor source: an adult in good health. Each CDR3 is given with its conserved first and last residue. A D gene is named only where the DNA matches it firmly. Clone size is shown for a subset of rows, as once, few, many or a class of expanded clone.

clone size	V gene	D gene	J gene	CDR3 DNA	CDR3 protein
NA	TRBV28	NA	TRBJ2-7	TGTGCCAGCAGTTTACGAGCGGAAGAGCAGTACTTC	CASSLRAEEQYF
NA	TRBV29-1	NA	TRBJ2-7	TGCAGCGTTGAAAGGAGAACAGGAGGTATTTCTAGCGAGCAGTACTTC	CSVERRTGGISSEQYF
NA	TRBV6-2/TRBV6-3	NA	TRBJ1-4	TGTGCCAGCAGTCGCGGGTCGAGACTTAATGAAAAACTGTTTTTT	CASSRGSRLNEKLFF
NA	TRBV5-1	TRBD2	TRBJ2-1	TGCGCCAGCAGCTTAGTAGCGGGAAACAATGAGCAGTTCTTC	CASSLVAGNNEQFF
NA	TRBV24-1	NA	TRBJ1-5	TGTGCCACCAGGGAGCCCCAGCATTTT	CATREPQHF
few	TRBV11-2	NA	TRBJ2-7	TGTGCCAGCAGCTACCGGGGGTTCTACGAGCAGTACTTC	CASSYRGFYEQYF
NA	TRBV18	NA	TRBJ1-1	TGTGCCAGCTCACCGGGGCCAGGGAAGGCTGAAGCTTTCTTT	CASSPGPGKAEAFF
NA	TRBV11-3	NA	TRBJ1-2	TGTGCCAGCAGACAATCGGGTGTAGGATATGGCTACACCTTC	CASRQSGVGYGYTF
NA	TRBV21-1	NA	TRBJ2-4	TGTGCCAACCTAATTCAGACAGGGAGGGAAAACATTCAGTACTTC	CANLIQTGRENIQYF
NA	TRBV7-2	TRBD1	TRBJ2-7	TGTGCCAGCAGCTTCACAGGGGTCTACGAGCAGTACTTC	CASSFTGVYEQYF
NA	TRBV15	TRBD1	TRBJ1-1	TGTGCCACCAGCGCCGCCTCCCTCGGGACAGCTTCAAACACTGAAGCTTTCTTT	CATSAASLGTASNTEAFF
NA	TRBV28	TRBD2	TRBJ2-1	TGTGCCAGCAGTTGGGGGACTAGCGGGTCCTGGGCTAATGAGCAGTTCTTC	CASSWGTSGSWANEQFF
NA	TRBV12-3/TRBV12-4	NA	TRBJ1-5	TGTGCCAGCAGTTTAACTCGTCAGCCCCAGCATTTT	CASSLTRQPQHF
NA	TRBV24-1	NA	TRBJ2-3	TGTGCCACCTCCCCGGCAGGGGCCAACACAGATACGCAGTATTTT	CATSPAGANTDTQYF
NA	TRBV5-6	NA	TRBJ1-1	TGTGCCAGCAGCTTGGATTGGGGGATGGGCACTGAAGCTTTCTTT	CASSLDWGMGTEAFF